Listed below are T cell receptor beta chains from one sample, sequenced in a study of cytomegalovirus exposure and HLA in healthy donors. Measured with immunoSEQ multiplex PCR; TCRdb has only the in-frame clones, and not every one. The table has under 110,000 clones, 80% to 90% seen once. Sequencing used PBMCs. The receptor source for this set is a man aged 50 or older in good health and CMV-seronegative. The CDR3 runs from the conserved cysteine through the conserved F or W.

CASSPLGGETQYF,TRBJ2-5,TRBV7-9
CSSSLAAPADGYTF,TRBJ1-2,TRBV7-9
CASSDSAKRENTEAFF,TRBJ1-1,TRBV25-1
CASSQDLLAGSYEQYF,TRBJ2-7,TRBV4-3
CASSTGQYYGYTF,TRBJ1-2,TRBV5-6
CASSSLAGADEQFF,TRBJ2-1,TRBV5-1
CASCGAGGKNIQYF,TRBJ2-4,TRBV28
CASSQSPGLSRGYTF,TRBJ1-2,TRBV4-1
CASSSNGVSTQYF,TRBJ2-3,TRBV27
CASGLGGGEEKLFF,TRBJ1-4,TRBV12-5
CASSQPSTRYNEQFF,TRBJ2-1,TRBV4-1
CASSPGTGGADTGELFF,TRBJ2-2,TRBV9
CASSSDRSGYTF,TRBJ1-2,TRBV7-2
CASRRTRTSGGDGETQYF,TRBJ2-5,TRBV7-6
CASSFRGQPQHF,TRBJ1-5,TRBV19
CASSRSGNTDTQYF,TRBJ2-3,TRBV7-9
CSVDYGGGYNEQFF,TRBJ2-1,TRBV29-1
CASSSGQDHAQYF,TRBJ2-7,TRBV7-2
CASSHFGANVLTF,TRBJ2-6,TRBV11-3
CASIMLGTENYGYTF,TRBJ1-2,TRBV7-9
CASSLEEGQLNTEAFF,TRBJ1-1,TRBV28
CSVAVGASSNQPQHF,TRBJ1-5,TRBV29-1
CASSNLGGSGYGYTF,TRBJ1-2,TRBV6-1
CASSQGQAGTEAFF,TRBJ1-1,TRBV18
CASSQEARGLQDTQYF,TRBJ2-3,TRBV4-2
CASSQEAKRGNTGELFF,TRBJ2-2,TRBV4-2
CASSQQQGVDSPLHF,TRBJ1-6,TRBV2
CASSQGTLSYEQYF,TRBJ2-7,TRBV19
CASSLRTGASTDTQYF,TRBJ2-3,TRBV21-1
CASSLWTGASNYGYTF,TRBJ1-2,TRBV28
CASISQGKLFF,TRBJ1-4,TRBV28
CATNLQAANTGELFF,TRBJ2-2,TRBV18
CASSNRDRNTGELFF,TRBJ2-2,TRBV5-5
CASSESSYNEQFF,TRBJ2-1,TRBV5-1
CARNLVGGSGANVLTF,TRBJ2-6,TRBV2
CASSLSSGAPRRTGELFF,TRBJ2-2,TRBV7-2
CASRLWGGSLNEQFF,TRBJ2-1,TRBV13
CASRRQFPYGYTF,TRBJ1-2,TRBV11-2
CASSSMTRGDIQYF,TRBJ2-4,TRBV2
CASSNHREGSGETQYF,TRBJ2-5,TRBV19
CASSPGAFEVTDTQYF,TRBJ2-3,TRBV5-1
CASSPGHQETQYF,TRBJ2-5,TRBV4-2
CASSLYRGGSWTGELFF,TRBJ2-2,TRBV7-3
CATRQGQGSYGYTF,TRBJ1-2,TRBV28